One sample yielded the 14 T cell receptor beta chains listed below, sequenced in a study of T-cell memory formation after mild COVID-19. TCRdb recomputed calls from the 5' RACE reads with MiXCR, one row per CDR3 protein. This table has roughly 260,000 distinct CDR3 sequences, about 17% appearing once. The sample comprised PBMCs or a T cell subset sorted from them (not recorded which). The source of these receptors is a man aged 18-30 years who had mild COVID-19 (a few samples of this study predate the infection). Cell type and time point are not known.

This clonotype has a handful of counts. The J gene is TRBJ1-5, the V gene TRBV2; TRBD1 is a possible D gene (5 bases). Germline lookup yields CDR1 SNHLY and CDR2 FYNNEI. Trimming took off 0 bases at V and 4 bases at J, with 13 bases between the two ends. This CDR3 comprises 16 residues. The CDR3 nucleotides are TGTGCCAGCAGTGAAGCCCCAGGGACCGCTAATCAGCCCCAGCATTTT. Translation: CASSEAPGTANQPQHF.

The chain uses TRBV12-3 or TRBV12-4 and TRBJ1-2; D gene uncertain. The CDR3 contains 12 residues. V was trimmed by 7 bases and J by 8 bases, leaving 14 bases between them. This CDR3 reads CASNEGYEGYTF. The DNA of the CDR3 is TGTGCCAGCAATGAAGGTTATGAGGGCTACACCTTC.

This clonotype was counted a few times. The chain combines TRBV5-1 with TRBJ1-2; D remains ambiguous. Trimming removed 5 bases at V and 6 bases at J, with 14 bases between. The CDR3 covers 13 residues. The germline CDR1 and CDR2 sequences are SGHRS and YFSETQ. CDR3 coding DNA: TGCGCCAGCAGAGCCAGGCCAGCAAATGGCTACACCTTC. This codes for CASRARPANGYTF.

The chain recombines TRBV24-1 with TRBJ2-5, with D possibly being TRBD1 (5 bases). The germline CDR1 and CDR2 sequences are KGHDR and SFDVKD. The V and J ends lost 3 bases and 0 bases respectively, with 10 bases between them. CDR3 size: 15 residues. The CDR3 loop is CATSDGLTDQETQYF. DNA of the CDR3: TGTGCCACCAGTGATGGGTTGACAGACCAAGAGACCCAGTACTTC.

This clonotype was seen a handful of times. V and J are TRBV19 and TRBJ2-5; 10 bases are a match to TRBD2. The CDR3 spans 16 residues. The V and J ends lost 1 base and 3 bases, in that order; junction bases with no gene match: 5. CDR1 and CDR2 (germline): LNHDA, SQIVND (reference sequence). The CDR3 loop is CASSIAQLAGEETQYF. The CDR3 DNA follows: TGTGCCAGTAGTATAGCCCAGCTAGCGGGGGAAGAGACCCAGTACTTC.

The chain links TRBV20-1 to TRBJ2-7, with D possibly being TRBD1 (5 bases). Germline loops: CDR1 DFQATT, CDR2 SNEGSKA (reference sequence). The germline V and J ends were trimmed by 5 bases and 7 bases, with 18 bases remaining between them. The CDR3 consists of 13 residues. The CDR3 region has the DNA TGCAGTGCTTCCCTAGGGGTCCTTAGAGAGCAGTACTTC. Amino acids: CSASLGVLREQYF.

This chain joins TRBV5-1 and TRBJ2-1; D is perhaps TRBD1 (6 bases). Trimming shortened V by 2 bases and J by 2 bases, and 17 bases separated the two germline ends. CDR3 length: 17 residues. Looked up from germline, CDR1 is SGHRS and CDR2 is YFSETQ. The CDR3: CASSFQGSTLTYNEQFF. CDR3 bases: TGCGCCAGCAGCTTCCAGGGGTCCACACTCACCTACAATGAGCAGTTCTTC.

The chain employs TRBV30 and TRBJ1-6; D remains unclear. CDR3 size: 13 residues. The germline V gene has CDR1 GTSNPN and CDR2 SVGIG (reference sequence). V was clipped by 8 bases and J by 9 bases, with 17 bases between them. Here the CDR3 reads CAAGSSRSSPLHF. CDR3 coding DNA: TGTGCCGCGGGGAGTTCCCGGAGTTCACCCCTCCACTTT.

J is TRBJ2-5 and V is TRBV5-1; TRBD1 is a possible D gene (5 bases). Between the trimmed V and J ends, which lost 0 bases and 2 bases, there was a span of 8 bases. The CDR3 contains 14 residues. Germline V lookup: CDR1 SGHRS, CDR2 YFSETQ. The CDR3 region is CASSLDRPQETQYF. The CDR3, as DNA: TGCGCCAGCAGCTTGGACAGGCCGCAAGAGACCCAGTACTTC.

The J gene is TRBJ1-6, the V gene TRBV20-1, with TRBD1 identical over 7 bases. Germline assignment: CDR1 DFQATT and CDR2 SNEGSKA (reference sequence). Trimming removed 6 bases from V and 5 bases from J; junction bases left unmatched: 10. The CDR3 extends over 15 amino acids. The CDR3 coding sequence is TGCAGTGCCACAGACAGGGAAGTCCATAATTCACCCCTCCACTTT. Its protein product is CSATDREVHNSPLHF.

The V gene is TRBV5-6, the J gene TRBJ1-2; TRBD1 might be the D (5 bases). The CDR3 spans 13 residues. Germline-derived CDR1 and CDR2 are SGHDT and YYEEEE. V shed 3 bases and J shed 8 bases, with 14 bases lying between them. CDR3 bases: TGTGCCAGCAGCTCGGGGGAGGGGAAAGGCTACACCTTC. It is translated as CASSSGEGKGYTF.

J is TRBJ2-5 and V is TRBV7-2; 7 bases match TRBD2. Germline V gene data show CDR1 as SGHTA and CDR2 as FQGNSA. This CDR3 spans 14 amino acids. CDR3 residues: CASAVTSVGETQYF. As DNA, the CDR3 is TGTGCGAGTGCGGTTACTAGCGTAGGGGAGACCCAGTACTTC.

The chain uses TRBV18 and TRBJ1-1; maybe TRBD1 (5 bases). V lost 3 bases to trimming and J lost 3 bases, with 17 bases between them. From germline, CDR1 is KGHSH and CDR2 LQKENI. This CDR3 region has 16 residues. CDR3 bases: TGTGCCAGCTCACCGGCAGGGATCGTTTTGGACACTGAAGCTTTCTTT. It specifies CASSPAGIVLDTEAFF.

The chain joins TRBV3-1 to TRBJ2-5; TRBD1 might be the D (6 bases). Germline V gives CDR1 LGHDT, CDR2 YNNKEL (reference sequence). This CDR3 spans 14 amino acids. V lost 5 bases and J lost 4, with 14 bases in between. The CDR3 DNA reads TGTGCCAGCAGCGGTACAACCAGGGGAGAGACCCAGTACTTC. This translates into CASSGTTRGETQYF.